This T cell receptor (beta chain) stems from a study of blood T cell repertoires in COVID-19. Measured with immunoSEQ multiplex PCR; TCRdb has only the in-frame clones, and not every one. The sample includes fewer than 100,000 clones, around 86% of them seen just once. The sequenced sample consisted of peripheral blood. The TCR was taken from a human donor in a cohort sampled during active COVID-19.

The CDR3 spells CASSFLGQDQETQYF. DNA of the CDR3: TGCGCCAGCAGCTTTTTAGGACAGGACCAAGAGACCCAGTACTTC. V is TRBV5-1 and J is TRBJ2-5; 7 bases are a match to TRBD1. J was trimmed by 0 bases and V by 2 bases; bases with no gene match: 4. The CDR3 is made up of 15 amino acids. Germline V gene sequence: CDR1 SGHRS, CDR2 YFSETQ.